The clone carrying this TCR beta chain was picked up many times. Its antigen remains unidentified. V shed 5 bases and J shed 5 bases, with 16 bases lying between them. Germline V lookup: CDR1 SGHAT, CDR2 FQNNGV. There are 15 residues in the CDR3. The library targeted TCRbeta and was prepared with unique molecular identifiers. TCRdb re-called the PCR reads through MiXCR, storing one row per CDR3 protein. Altogether roughly 30,000 distinct CDR3 sequences are present, nearly 6.5% being singletons, with the ten largest covering roughly 27%. The entry originates in a study of T-cell reconstitution after alpha-beta-depleted transplantation in children. Study-level results: Once a year had passed after transplant, T-cell counts and diversity came mostly from newly produced T cells. After transplant, high TCRbeta diversity at day 60 in some patients arose from surviving recipient T cells and thymic progenitors. Reportedly, roughly two months post-transplant, alpha-beta T cells arose from several hundred expanded graft clones.

The rearrangement uses TRBV11-2 and TRBJ2-1; the D call may be TRBD1 or TRBD2 (5 bases each). This specimen was peripheral blood, taken 60 days after TCRalphabeta/CD19-depleted stem cell transplant. The TCR was taken from a child less than two years old who had a stem cell transplant for acute myeloid leukemia, so the T cells may come from the graft donor. The CDR3 DNA sequence: TGTGCCAGCAGCCCCTGGGGGACCAGCAACAATGAGCAGTTCTTC. Its protein product is CASSPWGTSNNEQFF.